Following are 29 T cell receptor beta chains from one sample sequenced in a study of blood T cell repertoires in COVID-19. Sequenced by immunoSEQ multiplex PCR; TCRdb stores in-frame clones only, minus some. The profile shows approximately 250,000 clones, nearly 90% of them singletons. Sequenced input: PBMCs or T cells enriched from blood (not recorded which). The receptors were sampled from a woman in her twenties or thirties who had recovered from COVID-19.

This clone was detected a few times. The chain combines TRBV7-3 with TRBJ2-2; D call uncertain. The germline V gene has CDR1 SGHTA and CDR2 FQGTGA. V was cut by 0 bases and J by 1 base, with 6 bases left in between. The CDR3 runs to 15 residues. CDR3 nucleotide sequence: TGTGCCAGCAGCTTAACGCCAGGGAACACCGGGGAGCTGTTTTTT. It specifies CASSLTPGNTGELFF.

The chain couples TRBV12-3 or TRBV12-4 to TRBJ1-4, with D tentatively TRBD1 (5 bases). The CDR3 extends over 12 amino acids. The ends were cut back, 6 bases at V and 8 bases at J, with 10 bases in the middle. CDR3 DNA sequence: TGTGCCAGCAGAGGAGGGACGGAAAAACTGTTTTTT. Its translation is CASRGGTEKLFF.

The V and J genes are TRBV4-3 and TRBJ1-3; D gene uncertain. V dropped 1 base and J dropped 8 bases, with 12 bases sitting between them. Germline CDR1 is LGHNA and CDR2 is YSLEER. This CDR3 spans 14 amino acids. The CDR3 DNA reads as TGCGCCAGCAGCCAAGTACCAGTCGCGGACACCATATATTTT. As protein: CASSQVPVADTIYF.

This rearrangement joins TRBV5-5 to TRBJ1-2; no definite D call. The germline V and J ends were trimmed by 1 base and 8 bases, with 21 bases remaining between them. CDR1 and CDR2 from the germline V gene are SGHKS and YYEKEE (reference sequence). This CDR3 contains 16 residues. CDR3 sequence: CASSLISDAPMGGYTF. The CDR3 DNA reads as TGTGCCAGCAGCTTGATTAGCGACGCTCCTATGGGGGGCTACACCTTC.

The chain is built from TRBV9 and TRBJ1-1; 10 bases match TRBD1. CDR1 and CDR2 (germline): SGDLS, YYNGEE. Trimming took 4 bases from V and 3 from J; bases not matched to a gene: 15. CDR3 size: 18 residues. The CDR3 loop reads CASSPKGGTGEGDTEAFF. The CDR3 DNA is TGTGCCAGCAGCCCCAAGGGAGGGACAGGGGAGGGGGACACTGAAGCTTTCTTT.

V and J are TRBV10-1 and TRBJ2-1; 7 nucleotides align to TRBD2. The CDR3 contains 17 residues. Germline V CDR1 and CDR2: WNHNN, SYGVQD (reference sequence). V dropped 3 bases and J dropped 7; count of bases not matched to a gene: 15. The CDR3 nucleotides read TGCGCCAGCAGTGAAGATTTGGGGAGGGGCGCCGCAAATGAGCAGTTCTTC. This gives the protein CASSEDLGRGAANEQFF.

The chain uses TRBV18 and TRBJ1-2; the match to TRBD1 covers 7 bases. The germline gives CDR1 KGHSH, CDR2 LQKENI. This CDR3 spans 17 amino acids. V lost 3 bases and J lost 6; bases outside the gene matches: 16. The CDR3 loop is CASSPSPGQASNNGYTF. The CDR3 nucleotides read TGTGCCAGCTCACCCTCTCCAGGACAGGCGAGCAACAATGGCTACACCTTC.

This chain joins TRBV20-1 and TRBJ2-2; D may be TRBD2 (5 bases). CDR1 DFQATT and CDR2 SNEGSKA come from the germline V gene (reference sequence). The CDR3 runs to 8 residues. V was trimmed by 5 bases and J by 15 bases, leaving 7 bases between them. The CDR3 region is CSAPGVFF. CDR3 sequence (DNA): TGCAGTGCTCCCGGGGTGTTTTTT.

This chain links TRBV29-1 with TRBJ2-7; a weak D match, TRBD2 (6 bases). With 6 bases removed from V and 4 bases from J, the gap between germline ends came to 16 bases. Germline CDR1 and CDR2: SQVTM and ANQGSEA. This CDR3 has 13 amino acids. The CDR3 reads CSVLHLGGYEQYF. As DNA, the CDR3 is TGCAGCGTCCTGCATTTGGGGGGTTACGAGCAGTACTTC.

The V call is TRBV29-1, the J call TRBJ2-1, with TRBD2 as a possible D gene (6 bases). Trimming shortened V by 4 bases and J by 0 bases, and 10 bases separated the two germline ends. The CDR3 spans 14 residues. Germline values: CDR1 SQVTM, CDR2 ANQGSEA. CDR3 sequence (DNA): TGCAGCGTTGTTAGCGGAAACTCCTACAATGAGCAGTTCTTC. Translated: CSVVSGNSYNEQFF.

The V call is TRBV6-5, the J call TRBJ2-7; TRBD1 matches 8 bases. The CDR3 has 14 residues. Germline V gene data show CDR1 as MNHEY and CDR2 as SVGAGI. Losses at the gene ends were 4 bases for V and 8 bases for J; bases not matched to a gene: 10. CDR3 DNA: TGTGCCAGCAGTTTGAACAGGACAGGGCGGAAGCAGTACTTC. It translates to CASSLNRTGRKQYF.

CDR3 DNA sequence: TGTGCCAGCGCCCTCGGGACAGCGAACACTGAAGCTTTCTTT. Its protein is CASALGTANTEAFF. The chain combines TRBV7-9 with TRBJ1-1, with 7 nucleotides matching TRBD1. From germline, CDR1 is SEHNR and CDR2 FQNEAQ (reference sequence). The CDR3 has 14 amino acids. With V trimmed by 8 bases and J by 1 base, 7 bases remained unmatched. Full variable domain (missing parts from reference TRBV7-9 and TRBJ1-1): DTGVSQNPRHKITKRGQNVTFRCDPISEHNRLYWYRQTLGQGPEFLTYFQNEAQLEKSRLLSDRFSAERPKGSFSTLEIQRTEQGDSAMYLCASALGTANTEAFFGQGTRLTVV.

The rearrangement joins TRBV28 to TRBJ1-5, with TRBD1 matching over 8 bases. Looked up from germline, CDR1 is MDHEN and CDR2 is SYDVKM. This CDR3 has 14 amino acids. With 6 bases clipped from V and 3 bases from J, the junction kept 4 bases outside the gene matches. The CDR3 DNA follows: TGTGCCAGCAGACAGACAGGGGCCAATCAGCCCCAGCATTTT. This sequence encodes CASRQTGANQPQHF.

V is TRBV19 and J is TRBJ1-2; a weak D match, TRBD1 (5 bases). CDR3 length: 14 amino acids. The V and J ends lost 5 bases and 3 bases respectively, with 13 bases between them. Germline V gives CDR1 LNHDA, CDR2 SQIVND (reference sequence). The CDR3 loop reads CASSLSGWDYGYTF. The CDR3 bases are TGTGCCAGTAGTCTGTCAGGGTGGGACTATGGCTACACCTTC.

In DNA form, the CDR3 reads TGCGCCAGCAGCCCTGACAGGGTTTCACCCCTCCACTTT. This sequence encodes CASSPDRVSPLHF. The rearrangement uses TRBV4-3 and TRBJ1-6; 7 bases align to TRBD1. This CDR3 region has 13 residues. CDR1 is LGHNA, CDR2 YSLEER, per germline. V dropped 4 bases and J dropped 9; count of bases not matched to a gene: 3.

The gene calls are TRBV27 and TRBJ1-2; D possibly corresponds to TRBD1 (5 bases). The V gene lost 5 bases and the J gene lost 6 bases, with 19 bases spanning the gap. Per germline, CDR1 MNHEY and CDR2 SMNVEV (reference sequence). This CDR3 contains 15 residues. The CDR3 loop reads CASSPNRRGGDGYTF. The CDR3 DNA sequence: TGTGCCAGCAGTCCCAATCGGAGGGGCGGGGATGGCTACACCTTC.

This chain joins TRBV7-3 and TRBJ2-3; 8 bases align to TRBD2. Germline lookup yields CDR1 SGHTA and CDR2 FQGTGA. The CDR3 loop spans 15 amino acids. V lost 4 bases to trimming and J lost 1 base; unmatched junction nucleotides: 4. The CDR3 DNA reads TGTGCCAGCAGCTCACCAGCGGGAGGCACAGATACGCAGTATTTT. Amino acids: CASSSPAGGTDTQYF. Full variable domain (missing parts from reference TRBV7-3 and TRBJ2-3): GAGVSQTPSNKVTEKGKYVELRCDPISGHTALYWYRQSLGQGPEFLIYFQGTGAADDSGLPNDRFFAVRPEGSVSTLKIQRTERGDSAVYLCASSSPAGGTDTQYFGPGTRLTVL.

The chain links TRBV27 to TRBJ1-6; D remains unclear. Trimming removed 3 bases from V and 2 bases from J, with 5 bases in between. The CDR3 runs 14 residues. The germline gives CDR1 MNHEY, CDR2 SMNVEV (reference sequence). The CDR3 bases are TGTGCCAGCAGTTTTATTGCCTATAATTCACCCCTCCACTTT. Translation gives CASSFIAYNSPLHF.

The chain uses TRBV27 and TRBJ2-1, with D perhaps TRBD2 (5 bases). CDR3 length equals 12 residues. The germline V gene has CDR1 MNHEY and CDR2 SMNVEV (reference sequence). Trimming removed 6 bases at V and 5 bases at J, with 8 bases between. The CDR3 reads CASSSGNNEQFF. The CDR3 nucleotides read TGTGCCAGCAGCAGCGGAAACAATGAGCAGTTCTTC.

The chain employs TRBV29-1 and TRBJ2-2; maybe TRBD1 (6 bases). The CDR3 is 12 residues long. CDR1 and CDR2 (germline): SQVTM, ANQGSEA. Trimming left V 7 bases short and J 4 bases short, with 10 bases between. CDR3 DNA sequence: TGCAGCGCGGGACACCCCACCGGGGAGCTGTTTTTT. This gives the protein CSAGHPTGELFF.

This clone showed up just a few times. The CDR3 DNA reads as TGTGCCAGCTCACCACTCACAGGGGGGCTGTGGACTGAAGCTTTCTTT. It yields the protein CASSPLTGGLWTEAFF. The V gene is TRBV18, the J gene TRBJ1-1; TRBD1 matches 8 bases. CDR1 and CDR2 from the germline V gene are KGHSH and LQKENI. The CDR3 spans 16 residues. With V trimmed by 1 base and J by 5 bases, 9 bases remained unmatched.

The chain joins TRBV6-1 to TRBJ2-7; D is unresolved. The CDR3 loop spans 13 amino acids. Germline V gene lookup returns CDR1 MNHNS and CDR2 SASEGT. V was cut by 3 bases and J by 3 bases, with 9 bases left in between. CDR3 DNA sequence: TGTGCCAGCAGTGATTATCCTTTCTACGAGCAGTACTTC. Protein sequence: CASSDYPFYEQYF.

The chain employs TRBV4-1 and TRBJ2-1; TRBD2 is a possible D gene (7 bases). V was pared by 1 base and J by 8 bases, with 12 bases between. CDR3 length: 14 amino acids. CDR1 and CDR2 (germline): MGHRA, YSYEKL. The CDR3 nucleotides are TGCGCCAGCAGCCAAGTGGGAGGGGGTGATGAGCAGTTCTTC. This translates into CASSQVGGGDEQFF.

The sample holds a few counts of this clone. The chain links TRBV7-8 to TRBJ1-5; the D is unclear. V was pared by 0 bases and J by 0 bases, with 12 bases between. Germline V gene sequence: CDR1 SGHVS, CDR2 FQNEAQ. The CDR3 totals 17 residues. The CDR3: CASSLARVGFSNQPQHF. The CDR3 bases are TGTGCCAGCAGCTTAGCGAGGGTCGGTTTTAGCAATCAGCCCCAGCATTTT.

V and J are TRBV6-5 and TRBJ2-7, with D possibly being TRBD2 (5 bases). The V end was cut by 4 bases, the J end by 1 base, with 14 bases between. Germline lookup yields CDR1 MNHEY and CDR2 SVGAGI. The CDR3 runs 15 residues. CDR3 coding DNA: TGTGCCAGCAGTTCTTTCGCCGGGGTTTCCTACGAGCAGTACTTC. Amino acids: CASSSFAGVSYEQYF.

The rearrangement links TRBV30 to TRBJ1-2; TRBD1 aligns across 9 bases. J lost 0 bases, V lost 0 bases, and 14 bases had no gene match. The CDR3 is 19 residues long. Looked up from germline, CDR1 is GTSNPN and CDR2 is SVGIG (reference sequence). The CDR3 DNA follows: TGTGCCTGGAGTGTCTCAGGTCCGGGACAGGGAGATACTAACTATGGCTACACCTTC. Translation gives CAWSVSGPGQGDTNYGYTF.

V and J are TRBV28 and TRBJ1-2, with 11 bases matching TRBD1. The CDR3 sequence is 16 residues long. The germline V gene has CDR1 MDHEN and CDR2 SYDVKM. The V gene end was trimmed by 4 bases and the J gene end by 1 base; junction bases not matched to a gene: 5. The CDR3 bases are TGTGCCAGCAGTTCCGGACAGGGGGCCAATAACTATGGCTACACCTTC. This translates into CASSSGQGANNYGYTF.

This CDR3 reads CASSLGFPASLNEQYF. The CDR3 DNA reads TGTGCCAGCAGTTTGGGGTTCCCGGCTAGCTTGAACGAGCAGTACTTC. V and J are TRBV27 and TRBJ2-7, with D possibly matching TRBD2 (5 bases). V lost 3 bases and J 5 bases, leaving 20 bases between the germline ends. The CDR3 spans 16 residues. The V gene's germline CDR1 is MNHEY and CDR2 SMNVEV (reference sequence).

This clone was seen only once. The V and J genes are TRBV28 and TRBJ1-5; the match to TRBD1 covers 9 bases. CDR3 size: 13 residues. V dropped 5 bases and J dropped 6; count of bases not matched to a gene: 2. Looked up from germline, CDR1 is MDHEN and CDR2 is SYDVKM. The CDR3 DNA follows: TGTGCCAGCAGTCAGGACAGGGGTCAGCCCCAGCATTTT. It is translated as CASSQDRGQPQHF.